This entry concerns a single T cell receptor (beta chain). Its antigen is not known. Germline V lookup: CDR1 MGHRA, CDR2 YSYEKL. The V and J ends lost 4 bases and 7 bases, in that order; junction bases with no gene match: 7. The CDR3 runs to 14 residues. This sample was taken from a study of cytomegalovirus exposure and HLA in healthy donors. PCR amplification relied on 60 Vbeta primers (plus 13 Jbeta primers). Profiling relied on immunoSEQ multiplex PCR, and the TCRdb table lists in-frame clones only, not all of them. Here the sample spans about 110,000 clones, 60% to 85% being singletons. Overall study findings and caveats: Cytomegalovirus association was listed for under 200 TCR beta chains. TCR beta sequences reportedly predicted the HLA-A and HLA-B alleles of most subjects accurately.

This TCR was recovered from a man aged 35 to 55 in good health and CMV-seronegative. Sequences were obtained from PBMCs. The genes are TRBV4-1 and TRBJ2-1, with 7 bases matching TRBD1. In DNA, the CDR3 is TGCGCCAGCAGCCCCACAGGGGTGGGGAATGAGCAGTTCTTC. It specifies CASSPTGVGNEQFF.